The 26 T cell receptor beta chains in this list originate from one sample, sequenced in a study of blood T cell repertoires in COVID-19. The table came from immunoSEQ multiplex PCR; TCRdb's copy has only in-frame clones and leaves some out. The sample includes approximately 300,000 clones, about 80% seen only once; the top ten take approximately 14%. Sequencing input: peripheral blood. The origin of the receptors is a person aged 70 to 85 with COVID-19, enrolled during active disease.

The chain has TRBV2 and TRBJ2-1; 7 bases agree with TRBD1. Per germline, CDR1 SNHLY and CDR2 FYNNEI. V was clipped by 4 bases and J by 3 bases; unmatched bases: 6. This CDR3 has 15 residues. The chain's CDR3 is CASSVGTEIYNEQFF. The CDR3 nucleotides read TGTGCCAGCAGTGTTGGGACAGAAATCTACAATGAGCAGTTCTTC.

This clone was detected only once. The gene calls are TRBV28 and TRBJ2-5, with 11 bases fitting TRBD2. Germline V lookup: CDR1 MDHEN, CDR2 SYDVKM. The V segment lost 3 bases and the J segment 2 bases; nucleotides outside the gene matches: 2. This CDR3 has 15 amino acids. Written as DNA, the CDR3 is TGTGCCAGCAGTTTCCGGACTAGCGGGCAAGAGACCCAGTACTTC. This encodes CASSFRTSGQETQYF.

This chain uses TRBV27 with TRBJ2-7; 14 bases line up with TRBD2. Per the germline V gene, CDR1 is MNHEY and CDR2 is SMNVEV (reference sequence). This CDR3 contains 17 residues. The V and J ends lost 3 bases and 4 bases, in that order; junction bases with no gene match: 8. CDR3 nucleotide sequence: TGTGCCAGCAGTTTTAGTGGGACTAGCGGGAGTTTTTACGAGCAGTACTTC. As protein: CASSFSGTSGSFYEQYF.

The chain has TRBV16 and TRBJ1-5; D gene uncertain. Trimming removed 1 base at V and 4 bases at J, with 11 bases between. Germline V gene sequence: CDR1 KGHSY, CDR2 FQNENV. CDR3 length: 15 residues. The CDR3 nucleotides are TGTGCCAGCAGCCAATTAATCAGGAATAATCAGCCCCAGCATTTT. Translated: CASSQLIRNNQPQHF.

The rearrangement links TRBV2 to TRBJ1-1; D perhaps matches TRBD1 (6 bases). Germline lookup yields CDR1 SNHLY and CDR2 FYNNEI. The CDR3 is made up of 17 amino acids. V lost 8 bases, J lost 3 bases, and 25 bases lay in between. CDR3 region: CASYLETQGQFDTEAFF. CDR3 DNA: TGTGCCAGCTATCTGGAAACACAGGGTCAGTTCGACACTGAAGCTTTCTTT.

V is TRBV9 and J is TRBJ2-6; possible D gene TRBD2, 6 bases. Germline lookup yields CDR1 SGDLS and CDR2 YYNGEE. The CDR3 is made up of 17 amino acids. V lost 0 bases and J 2 bases, leaving 12 bases between the germline ends. CDR3 in DNA: TGTGCCAGCAGCGTAGGGAGGGAAGGGACTGGGGCCAACGTCCTGACTTTC. Translation gives CASSVGREGTGANVLTF.

This chain joins TRBV5-1 and TRBJ1-1; 7 bases match TRBD1. The V segment lost 7 bases and the J segment 4 bases; nucleotides outside the gene matches: 10. CDR1 and CDR2 (germline): SGHRS, YFSETQ. The length of the CDR3 is 14 residues. The CDR3 region is CASQLGQLSTEAFF. The CDR3 nucleotides are TGCGCCAGCCAATTGGGACAGCTAAGCACTGAAGCTTTCTTT.

The gene calls are TRBV4-2 and TRBJ1-1, with 8 bases fitting TRBD1. The V segment lost 6 bases and the J segment 5 bases; nucleotides outside the gene matches: 5. CDR1 and CDR2 from the germline V gene are LGHNA and YNFKEQ. The CDR3 spans 13 residues. This chain's CDR3 is CASRGQGRTEAFF. The CDR3 DNA reads as TGTGCCAGCAGAGGACAGGGTCGGACTGAAGCTTTCTTT.

The chain recombines TRBV5-6 with TRBJ1-3; D is possibly TRBD1 (6 bases). V was cut by 4 bases and J by 5 bases, with 16 bases left in between. The germline V gene encodes CDR1 SGHDT and CDR2 YYEEEE. The CDR3 length is 15 residues. The CDR3 DNA sequence: TGTGCCAGCAGCACCGGACAGACCCGACGAAACACCATATATTTT. It translates to CASSTGQTRRNTIYF. Full variable domain (outside the CDR3, taken from reference TRBV5-6 and TRBJ1-3): DAGVTQSPTHLIKTRGQQVTLRCSPKSGHDTVSWYQQALGQGPQFIFQYYEEEERQRGNFPDRFSGHQFPNYSSELNVNALLLGDSALYLCASSTGQTRRNTIYFGEGSWLTVV.

This sequence joins TRBV6-6 and TRBJ2-1, with D hard to call. Germline loops: CDR1 MNHNY, CDR2 SVGAGI (reference sequence). CDR3 length: 12 residues. The ends were cut back, 0 bases at V and 10 bases at J, with 7 bases in the middle. The CDR3 DNA sequence: TGTGCCAGCAGTTACTCGGAGAGCGAGCAGTTCTTC. Its translation: CASSYSESEQFF.

The gene calls are TRBV15 and TRBJ2-1; 7 bases are a match to TRBD2. The CDR3 has 13 amino acids. Trimming took 9 bases from V and 6 from J; bases not matched to a gene: 8. Per germline, CDR1 LNHNV and CDR2 YYDKDF (reference sequence). The chain's CDR3 is CATETSRGNEQFF. CDR3 DNA sequence: TGTGCCACGGAGACTAGCCGAGGCAATGAGCAGTTCTTC.

The chain couples TRBV5-1 to TRBJ2-6, with 12 bases lining up with TRBD2. J lost 1 base, V lost 4 bases, and 3 bases had no gene match. The CDR3 length is 17 residues. CDR1 is SGHRS and CDR2 is YFSETQ in the germline V gene. In DNA form, the CDR3 reads TGCGCCAGCAGCATGACTAGCGGGGGATCTGGGGCCAACGTCCTGACTTTC. It is translated as CASSMTSGGSGANVLTF.

V is TRBV29-1 and J is TRBJ2-7, with TRBD1 identical over 9 bases. Losses at the gene ends were 0 bases for V and 7 bases for J; bases not matched to a gene: 7. The CDR3 has 14 amino acids. The V gene's germline CDR1 is SQVTM and CDR2 ANQGSEA. DNA of the CDR3: TGCAGCGTTGAAGATCTTGGACAGGGGAGAGAGCAGTACTTC. Residues: CSVEDLGQGREQYF.

The chain has TRBV27 and TRBJ2-5; TRBD1 matches 8 bases. After removal of 1 base from V and 4 bases from J, the junction contained 14 bases not matched to a gene. Looked up from germline, CDR1 is MNHEY and CDR2 is SMNVEV (reference sequence). The CDR3 is 18 amino acids. CDR3 coding DNA: TGTGCCAGCAGTTTATTCTGGGCAGGGGGCGCGACGGGAGAGACCCAGTACTTC. Its protein product is CASSLFWAGGATGETQYF.

This chain uses TRBV5-4 with TRBJ2-2; a possible D gene is TRBD2 (6 bases). V gave up 4 bases and J gave up 4 bases, with 17 bases separating them. CDR3 length: 16 residues. Germline CDR1 is SGHNT and CDR2 is YYREEE (reference sequence). The CDR3 reads CASSPTSWSSTGELFF. The CDR3 region has the DNA TGTGCCAGCAGCCCGACTAGTTGGTCTTCCACCGGGGAGCTGTTTTTT.

This clone was found once. The gene calls are TRBV11-1 and TRBJ1-2, with D possibly TRBD1 on 6 matching bases. V was clipped by 5 bases and J by 7 bases, with 17 bases between them. From germline, CDR1 is SGHAT and CDR2 FQDESV (reference sequence). CDR3 length: 14 residues. CDR3 coding DNA: TGTGCCAGCAGCCAACGCAGGGGTTTTATTGGCTACACCTTC. Protein: CASSQRRGFIGYTF.

J is TRBJ2-1 and V is TRBV10-3, with 11 positions matching TRBD1. CDR3 length: 15 residues. The V and J ends lost 6 bases and 0 bases, in that order; junction bases with no gene match: 1. Germline CDR1 and CDR2: ENHRY and SYGVKD. The CDR3, as DNA: TGTGCCATCAGGGGACAGGGGGTCTCCTACAATGAGCAGTTCTTC. Amino acid sequence: CAIRGQGVSYNEQFF.

CDR3 DNA: TGTGCCAGCTCTCGGGACAGGGCCAAGCAGTACTTC. This translates into CASSRDRAKQYF. The chain carries TRBV6-6 and TRBJ2-7, with TRBD1 matching 9 bases. V shed 8 bases, J shed 8 bases, and the junction held 7 bases outside the gene matches. In germline, CDR1 is MNHNY, CDR2 SVGAGI (reference sequence). The CDR3 runs 12 residues.

The chain has TRBV18 and TRBJ1-1; D might be TRBD1 (5 bases). The germline CDR1 and CDR2 sequences are KGHSH and LQKENI. V dropped 3 bases and J dropped 6 bases, with 11 bases sitting between them. The CDR3 consists of 13 residues. CDR3 bases: TGTGCCAGCTCACCGCAGGGCTCAGCTGAAGCTTTCTTT. Its translation: CASSPQGSAEAFF.

This chain links TRBV7-2 with TRBJ1-2; 9 bases map to TRBD1. The CDR3 spans 14 residues. Germline-derived CDR1 and CDR2 are SGHTA and FQGNSA. J lost 6 bases, V lost 1 base, and 3 bases had no gene match. The CDR3, as DNA: TGTGCCAGCAGCTTAGGGACAGGGGTGGATGGCTACACCTTC. It translates to CASSLGTGVDGYTF.

The chain has TRBV27 and TRBJ1-1, with 12 nucleotides matching TRBD1. From germline, CDR1 is MNHEY and CDR2 SMNVEV (reference sequence). This CDR3 spans 13 amino acids. V trimming: 6 bases; J trimming: 5 bases; junction bases outside the gene matches: 1. CDR3 amino acids: CASRGQGATEAFF. Written as DNA, the CDR3 is TGTGCCAGCAGGGGACAGGGGGCTACTGAAGCTTTCTTT.

V gene TRBV6-1 combines with J gene TRBJ2-1; D not certain. In germline, CDR1 is MNHNS, CDR2 SASEGT. With 5 bases removed from V and 0 bases from J, the gap between germline ends came to 11 bases. The CDR3 has 15 residues. Here the CDR3 reads CASSLTIGSYNEQFF. CDR3 DNA sequence: TGTGCCAGCAGTTTAACTATTGGCTCCTACAATGAGCAGTTCTTC.

A remark on this clone: At one end, the junction sequence differs from germline, possibly due to a read error. The J gene is TRBJ1-1, the V gene TRBV7-2, with TRBD1 as a possible D gene (6 bases). CDR1 SGHTA and CDR2 FQGNSA come from the germline V gene. The CDR3 loop spans 13 amino acids. CDR3 sequence reads: CASSMDSDTEAFF. Here the CDR3 DNA reads TGTGCCAGCAGCATGGACAGCGACACCGAAGCTTTCTTT.

This rearrangement joins TRBV3-1 (or the pseudogene TRBV3-2) to TRBJ2-4; TRBD1 is a possible D gene (5 bases). From germline, CDR1 is LGHDT and CDR2 YNNKEL (reference sequence). V was clipped by 2 bases and J by 3 bases, with 14 bases between them. This CDR3 is 16 amino acids long. The CDR3 nucleotides read TGTGCCAGCAGCCAATACAGGTTAGGGGACAAAAACATTCAGTACTTC. It encodes CASSQYRLGDKNIQYF.

V gene TRBV19 combines with J gene TRBJ2-3; tentatively, D is TRBD2 (5 bases). The CDR3 sequence is 16 residues long. V lost 3 bases, J lost 1 base, and 14 bases lay in between. Germline V lookup: CDR1 LNHDA, CDR2 SQIVND (reference sequence). CDR3 coding DNA: TGTGCCAGTAGTATGTCGGGGTTGTATGGCACAGATACGCAGTATTTT. Its translation: CASSMSGLYGTDTQYF.

In this sample, this clone turned up once. The gene calls are TRBV7-9 and TRBJ2-2; the match to TRBD2 covers 13 bases. Germline lookup yields CDR1 SEHNR and CDR2 FQNEAQ (reference sequence). The trim removed 5 bases at V and 6 bases at J, leaving 9 bases unmatched. The CDR3 is made up of 17 amino acids. The DNA for the CDR3 is TGTGCCAGCAGCCGAGGACTAGCGGGAGCGGTATCCGGGGAGCTGTTTTTT. Translated, it gives CASSRGLAGAVSGELFF.